The entry below gives a single T cell receptor beta chain sequence along with its context. It has no known antigen specificity. No base quality values were provided; no much bigger clone lies one nucleotide off. TCRbeta CDR3 regions were amplified from genomic DNA using the immunoSEQ Assay, a bias-controlled multiplex PCR. As for the authors' bioinformatics: The number of nucleated cells in each sample was estimated by amplification of reference gene primers within the assay. To quantify the absolute abundance of each unique TCRbeta CDR3 rearrangement, sequence reads were collapsed and filtered. For each sample, productive Simpson clonality was calculated by taking the square root of Simpson's diversity index across productive rearrangements. TCRdb obtained this table from immuneACCESS and retained in-frame rearrangements with V and J assigned. These tables miss some clones; where compared with another copy, unresolved V genes account for less than half of the shortfall, and the remainder is unexplained. V and J calls and clone size come straight from that table; D and trimming were deduced from the DNA. For this sample there are approximately 290,000 clones; approximately 90% appear just once. The top ten clonotypes cover about 2% of the sample.

Via the germline V gene, CDR1 is SGHDN and CDR2 FVKESK. The germline V and J ends show losses of 4 bases and 1 base respectively, and no gene match explains 11 bases of the junction. Including the terminal cysteine and phenylalanine, the CDR3 comprises 17 residues. The retained sequence is limited to the CDR3, 51 bases, with the frame set at the first base. This sample is drawn from a study of blood T cell repertoires in COVID-19 (dated by TCRdb to the early 2020s). With regard to the full study: Samples covering the acute and convalescent phases of COVID-19 were provided by collaborators in the United States, Italy and Spain. The material from the prospective study consisted of cDNA or gDNA derived from T cells, B-cell-depleted T cells, or PBMCs. Deeply sampled blood TCRbeta repertoires from subjects exposed to, actively infected with, or recovered from COVID-19 were included in the dataset. A freely available public database, intended as a resource for researchers studying the immune response to SARS-CoV-2, is where the repertoires were released. Samples were obtained from the ongoing ImmuneRACE study (first 160 participants) and from over 1,000 subjects provided by 6 global collaborators. A de-identified subject ID, COVID-19 status, age in years and sex were almost always included in the sample metadata. Where available, HLA class I and class II types were obtained from metadata supplied by the sample provider rather than from assay-based typing.

Points the paper makes about the study in general: The amount of clinical and demographic metadata varied by source and participant and was provided uncurated.

Each collaborating institution followed its own protocols to collect whole blood in K2EDTA tubes. For TCRbeta analysis, collaborators shipped samples in one of three forms: frozen whole blood, isolated PBMCs, or DNA extracted from either of those sample types. This TCR was recovered from a man aged 18 to 30 with active or convalescent COVID-19. Sequenced: peripheral blood. The rearranged chain carries TRBV14 and TRBJ2-5, with 8 middle bases fitting TRBD2. The CDR3 region reads CASSLLRRGAFQETQYF. The DNA sequence follows: TGTGCCAGCAGCCTTTTGAGGCGGGGGGCCTTCCAAGAGACCCAGTACTTC.